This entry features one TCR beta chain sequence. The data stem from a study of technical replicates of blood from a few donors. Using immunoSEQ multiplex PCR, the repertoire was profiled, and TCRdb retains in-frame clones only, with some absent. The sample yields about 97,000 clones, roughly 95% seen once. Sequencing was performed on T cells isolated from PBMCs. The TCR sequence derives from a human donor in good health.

The CDR3 protein is CASSLGGGLQETQYF. CDR3 bases: TGTGCCAGCAGCTTGGGAGGGGGCCTCCAAGAGACCCAGTACTTC. The chain recombines TRBV5-4 with TRBJ2-5, with 7 bases fitting TRBD1. The length of the CDR3 is 15 residues. Germline-derived CDR1 and CDR2 are SGHNT and YYREEE (reference sequence). The ends lost 0 bases at V and 1 base at J; junction bases unmatched: 3. Using reference TRBV5-4 and TRBJ2-5 for the parts outside the CDR3, the full variable domain is ETGVTQSPTHLIKTRGQQVTLRCSSQSGHNTVSWYQQALGQGPQFIFQYYREEENGRGNFPPRFSGLQFPNYSSELNVNALELDDSALYLCASSLGGGLQETQYFGPGTRLLVL.